These 10 T cell receptor beta chains were all obtained from the same sample, sequenced in a study of blood T cells in healthy people across ages. It was with a sample-barcoded 5' primer and a J-beta primer mix that a second PCR of roughly 7 to 12 cycles was run. In TCRdb, the 5' RACE reads were re-called with MiXCR into one record per CDR3 protein. Altogether about 1.6 million distinct CDR3 sequences are present, 34% being singletons, with the ten largest covering around 11%. Sample: blood. These receptors came from a woman in her 30s in good health.

In its sample, this clonotype was seen a few times. The CDR3 nucleotides are TGCGCCATCAGGGACAGTAAGTCCTACGAGCAGTACTTC. It yields the protein CAIRDSKSYEQYF. This chain links TRBV10-2 with TRBJ2-7; 7 bases map to TRBD1. This CDR3 is 13 amino acids long. V trimming: 10 bases; J trimming: 1 base; junction bases outside the gene matches: 7. In germline, CDR1 is WSHSY, CDR2 SAAADI.

This clonotype was counted a few times. The V and J genes are TRBV7-9 and TRBJ2-1; no reliable D call. Looked up from germline, CDR1 is SEHNR and CDR2 is FQNEAQ (reference sequence). The CDR3 covers 18 residues. The V end lost 5 bases, the J end lost 6 bases, and 26 bases lay between the germline ends. The CDR3 region is CASSLSVLAPGRSNEQFF. The CDR3 DNA follows: TGTGCCAGCAGCCTCTCCGTATTGGCCCCGGGTAGGAGCAATGAGCAGTTCTTC. Full variable domain (rest looked up from reference TRBV7-9 and TRBJ2-1): DTGVSQNPRHKITKRGQNVTFRCDPISEHNRLYWYRQTLGQGPEFLTYFQNEAQLEKSRLLSDRFSAERPKGSFSTLEIQRTEQGDSAMYLCASSLSVLAPGRSNEQFFGPGTRLTVL.

CDR3 coding DNA: TGTGCCAGCAGATCGGGACCGAACCTCGCAGGCTACACCTTC. Protein product: CASRSGPNLAGYTF. The chain recombines TRBV28 with TRBJ1-2; a possible D gene is TRBD1 (5 bases). Deletions cut 6 bases from V and 8 bases from J, with 19 bases between. In germline, CDR1 is MDHEN, CDR2 SYDVKM. The CDR3 extends over 14 amino acids.

This clonotype was counted a few times. The genes are TRBV29-1 and TRBJ2-2; D remains ambiguous. The CDR3 runs 12 residues. CDR1 SQVTM and CDR2 ANQGSEA come from the germline V gene. V was clipped by 3 bases and J by 8 bases, with 10 bases between them. The CDR3 region is CSVEHGAGELFF. CDR3 nucleotides: TGCAGCGTTGAGCACGGCGCGGGGGAGCTGTTTTTT.

The gene calls are TRBV19 and TRBJ1-4, with D possibly TRBD1 on 6 matching bases. The V gene's germline CDR1 is LNHDA and CDR2 SQIVND (reference sequence). Trimming stripped 4 bases from V and 8 bases from J, with 14 bases between. The CDR3 extends over 14 amino acids. The CDR3 nucleotides are TGTGCCAGTAGTACCGGGACATCGGGCGAAAAACTGTTTTTT. Translation gives CASSTGTSGEKLFF.

This clonotype has more than one count but fewer than ten. V usage is TRBV20-1 and J usage is TRBJ2-7; 10 bases map to TRBD2. Germline trimming cut 3 bases from V and 0 bases from J; bases unmatched to any gene: 11. There are 17 residues in the CDR3. Per the germline V gene, CDR1 is DFQATT and CDR2 is SNEGSKA (reference sequence). CDR3 sequence: CSARGPTSGLSSYEQYF. Written as DNA, the CDR3 is TGCAGTGCTAGGGGACCGACTAGCGGGTTAAGCTCCTACGAGCAGTACTTC.

Turning to this clonotype: Since a much larger clone is just one base distant, this may be a read error. The chain combines TRBV28 with TRBJ2-3, with D unclear. Germline V gene data show CDR1 as MDHEN and CDR2 as SYDVKM. The CDR3 has 15 residues. Here the CDR3 DNA reads TGTGGCAGCAGTTTCGAACTCCCTCGCACAGATACGCAGTATTTT. As protein: CGSSFELPRTDTQYF.

There are a few counts of this clonotype. The rearrangement uses TRBV30 and TRBJ2-7, with 7 bases identical to TRBD2. There are 15 residues in the CDR3. V shed 5 bases, J shed 3 bases, and the junction held 13 bases outside the gene matches. CDR1 is GTSNPN, CDR2 SVGIG, per germline (reference sequence). This CDR3 reads CAWVAGTTIGYEQYF. The CDR3 DNA reads TGTGCCTGGGTTGCCGGGACTACAATAGGCTACGAGCAGTACTTC.

This clonotype has a handful of counts. This chain uses TRBV7-9 with TRBJ1-1; D uncertain. Per germline, CDR1 SEHNR and CDR2 FQNEAQ (reference sequence). V shed 2 bases and J shed 6 bases, with 16 bases lying between them. The CDR3 sequence is 15 residues long. The CDR3 loop is CASSLSRYKAPEAFF. CDR3 nucleotides: TGTGCCAGCAGCTTAAGCCGGTATAAGGCCCCTGAAGCTTTCTTT.

This chain joins TRBV5-6 and TRBJ2-5; D perhaps matches TRBD2 (7 bases). The CDR3 spans 16 residues. Trimming removed 2 bases at V and 0 bases at J, with 14 bases between. Germline CDR1 SGHDT, CDR2 YYEEEE. The CDR3 here is CASSFVSGGYQETQYF. The CDR3 DNA reads TGTGCCAGCAGCTTCGTATCGGGGGGCTACCAAGAGACCCAGTACTTC.